There are many counts of the clone carrying this T cell receptor (beta chain). These data originate in a study of response to subunit inactivated influenza vaccine. TCRdb re-called the RT-PCR reads with MiXCR, one entry per CDR3 protein. The table lists about 180,000 distinct CDR3 sequences, about 9.3% of them singletons, with under 13% in the top ten. The CDR3 sequence is 12 residues long. V was cut by 5 bases and J by 7 bases, with 11 bases left in between. From germline, CDR1 is SEHNR and CDR2 FQNEAQ (reference sequence). The chain links TRBV7-9 to TRBJ2-5; D tentatively fits TRBD1 or TRBD2 (5 bases each). The TCR sequence derives from a man aged 50 to 60 who received an inactivated influenza vaccine. The source material was non-naive T cells sorted from PBMCs, sampled on the day of vaccination. The DNA for the CDR3 is TGTGCCAGCAGCCCGGTGGGGGTGACCCAGTACTTC. Protein: CASSPVGVTQYF.